Listed below are T cell receptor beta chains from one sample, sequenced in a study of beta chain features in type 1 diabetes. Some clones are missing from TCRdb's copy, which holds only in-frame ones; the method was immunoSEQ multiplex PCR. The sample lists roughly 150,000 clones; around 8% were seen once. The sample taken for sequencing was central memory CD4+ T cells from blood. The origin of the receptors is a woman between 40 and 50 years old with type 1 diabetes. The CDR3 runs from the conserved cysteine through the conserved F or W. A D gene is named only where the DNA matches it firmly. Not every row has a clone size; where given, it reads once, few, many or a size class.

>few|14|TRBV7-3|NA|TRBJ2-1
TGTGCCAGCAGCCCGGGACTGCGCTACAATGAGCAGTTCTTC
CASSPGLRYNEQFF
>many|15|TRBV6-5|NA|TRBJ1-4
TGTGCCAGCAGTCGTACGGGGGGGAATAATGAAAAACTGTTTTTT
CASSRTGGNNEKLFF
>few|12|TRBV6-5|TRBD2|TRBJ2-1
TGTGCCAGCAGAACTACTAGCGGGACCCAGTTCTTC
CASRTTSGTQFF
>NA|11|TRBV6-6|NA|TRBJ1-2
TGTGCCAGCAGTCCCTCGGAGGGCTACACCTTC
CASSPSEGYTF
>few|14|TRBV5-4|NA|TRBJ1-2
TGTGCCAGCAGCGGGGCAGGGGCCGGCTATGGCTACACCTTC
CASSGAGAGYGYTF
>NA|17|TRBV7-9|NA|TRBJ2-7
TGTGCCAGCAGCTTAGGCCGACAGGTCCTAGACTCCTACGAGCAGTACTTC
CASSLGRQVLDSYEQYF
>few|14|TRBV18|NA|TRBJ1-1
TGTGCCAGCTCACCACCAGGGAGATCGTCTTCAGCTTTCTTT
CASSPPGRSSSAFF
>few|14|TRBV7-9|NA|TRBJ1-1
TGTGCCAGCGGCCCCGGGACATTGGGGACTGAAGCTTTCTTT
CASGPGTLGTEAFF
>few|13|TRBV9|TRBD2|TRBJ2-1
TGTGCCAGCAGCGGCCCGGGAGGGAATGAGCAGTTCTTC
CASSGPGGNEQFF
>many|13|TRBV18|NA|TRBJ1-1
TGTGCCAGCTCACCAAACAGGGACACTGAAGCTTTCTTT
CASSPNRDTEAFF
>few|14|TRBV5-1|NA|TRBJ2-3
TGCGCCAGCAGCGGGGGGGCCTCCACAGATACGCAGTATTTT
CASSGGASTDTQYF
>NA|15|TRBV7-2|NA|TRBJ1-4
TGTGCCAGCAGCCCCTGGACAGTAACTAATGAAAAACTGTTTTTT
CASSPWTVTNEKLFF
>NA|15|TRBV28|TRBD2|TRBJ2-7
TGTGCCAGCAGGGGGAGGGGCGGGGGAACCTACGAGCAGTACTTC
CASRGRGGGTYEQYF
>NA|14|TRBV4-2|NA|TRBJ1-5
TGTGCCAGCAGCCTGGAGACGTCCAATCAGCCCCAGCATTTT
CASSLETSNQPQHF
>many|15|TRBV10-3|TRBD1|TRBJ2-3
TGTGCCATCAGTGAGGGACAGGGGCCCACAGATACGCAGTATTTT
CAISEGQGPTDTQYF
>many|16|TRBV7-9|TRBD1|TRBJ1-4
TGTGCCAGCAGTTCCCGGGACAGGGGACCTAATGAAAAACTGTTTTTT
CASSSRDRGPNEKLFF
>many|14|TRBV4-3|NA|TRBJ1-4
TGCGCCAGCAGCCCGGGAACGGGAGATGAAAAACTGTTTTTT
CASSPGTGDEKLFF
>NA|14|TRBV7-2|NA|TRBJ2-3
TGTGCCAGCAGCTTAGATCCTAGCGCAGATACGCAGTATTTT
CASSLDPSADTQYF
>few|12|TRBV7-3|NA|TRBJ2-7
TGTGCCAGCAGCTCAAACACCTACGAGCAGTACTTC
CASSSNTYEQYF
>NA|16|TRBV4-1|NA|TRBJ1-4
TGCGCCAGCAGCCAGACACAGGGACGACGGGGCGAAAAACTGTTTTTT
CASSQTQGRRGEKLFF
>NA|12|TRBV5-1|NA|TRBJ1-2
TGCGCCAGCAGCTTGGACCACAGTGGCTACACCTTC
CASSLDHSGYTF
>NA|15|TRBV30|TRBD2|TRBJ2-3
TGTGCCTGGAGGGGATTAGCGGGAATCACAGATACGCAGTATTTT
CAWRGLAGITDTQYF
>few|14|TRBV11-2|NA|TRBJ2-1
TGTGCCAGCAGCTTGGCGGGGCAGTACAATGAGCAGTTCTTC
CASSLAGQYNEQFF
>few|18|TRBV7-2|TRBD2|TRBJ2-7
TGTGCCAGCAGCTCGCCCCAAAAGGGGGGCGGGAGGCGGTACGAGCAGTACTTC
CASSSPQKGGGRRYEQYF
>NA|13|TRBV18|NA|TRBJ1-1
TGTGCCAGCTCACCGACTAAGGGCACTGAAGCTTTCTTT
CASSPTKGTEAFF
>few|14|TRBV7-9|TRBD1|TRBJ1-1
TGTGCCAGCAGCCCAGGTGGCAGGGGGACTGAAGCTTTCTTT
CASSPGGRGTEAFF
>few|13|TRBV30|TRBD2|TRBJ2-7
TGTGCCTGGAACCCGGGGGGCTCCTACGAGCAGTACTTC
CAWNPGGSYEQYF
>few|19|TRBV11-2|TRBD2|TRBJ2-5
TGTGCCAGCAGCTTAGAGTTAGGACTAGCGGCCGCCGGGGACGAGACCCAGTACTTC
CASSLELGLAAAGDETQYF
>NA|17|TRBV4-1|TRBD2|TRBJ2-2
TGCGCCAGCAGCCAAACTAGCGGGGGGGAGAACACCGGGGAGCTGTTTTTT
CASSQTSGGENTGELFF
>few|14|TRBV11-2|NA|TRBJ2-7
TGTGCCAGCAGCCCACGTTTCAGTGACTCCGAGCAGTACTTC
CASSPRFSDSEQYF
>NA|14|TRBV6-1|TRBD1|TRBJ2-7
TGTGCCAGCAGAAGGACAGGGGACAACTACGAGCAGTACTTC
CASRRTGDNYEQYF
>NA|14|TRBV4-2|TRBD1|TRBJ1-2
TGTGCCAGCAGCGTTGATCGGACAGGGGACGGCTACACCTTC
CASSVDRTGDGYTF
>NA|15|TRBV28|NA|TRBJ1-2
TGTGCCAGCAGTTCCCACGGGAACTACGTCTATGGCTACACCTTC
CASSSHGNYVYGYTF
>few|14|TRBV9|NA|TRBJ2-2
TGTGCCAGCAGCCCCCGACAGCGTACCGGGGAGCTGTTTTTT
CASSPRQRTGELFF